These 28 T cell receptor beta chains share one sample of origin, sequenced in a study of T-cell memory formation after mild COVID-19. TCRdb reprocessed the 5' RACE reads with MiXCR, giving one entry per CDR3 protein. The repertoire holds around 200,000 distinct CDR3 sequences, roughly a tenth seen once, with approximately 2.8% in the top ten. The specimen was PBMCs or a T cell subset sorted from them (not recorded which). The receptors originated from a man younger than 35 who had mild COVID-19 (a few samples of this study predate the infection). Cell type and time point are not known.

This clonotype came up a few times. V gene TRBV7-2 combines with J gene TRBJ2-3, with TRBD2 matching over 7 bases. Germline CDR1 and CDR2: SGHTA and FQGNSA. This CDR3 has 15 amino acids. With 5 bases clipped from V and 8 bases from J, the junction kept 13 bases outside the gene matches. The chain's CDR3 is CASSVAPTREATQYF. Written as DNA, the CDR3 is TGTGCCAGCAGCGTCGCCCCGACCCGGGAGGCTACGCAGTATTTT.

CDR3 sequence (DNA): TGTGCCAGCAGTCTGCCAGCGGGGGACTTCACAGATACGCAGTATTTT. Translated, it gives CASSLPAGDFTDTQYF. The J gene is TRBJ2-3, the V gene TRBV2, with 8 bases fitting TRBD2. CDR3 length equals 16 residues. The V gene's germline CDR1 is SNHLY and CDR2 FYNNEI. With 5 bases clipped from V and 2 bases from J, the junction kept 9 bases outside the gene matches.

V gene TRBV30 combines with J gene TRBJ2-5; D unclear. Germline V gene data show CDR1 as GTSNPN and CDR2 as SVGIG (reference sequence). The V end was cut by 3 bases, the J end by 5 bases, with 10 bases between. The CDR3 loop spans 12 amino acids. For the CDR3, the DNA is TGTGCCTGGAGCGCCGACCTTGAGACCCAGTACTTC. The encoded protein is CAWSADLETQYF.

This clonotype turned up a few times. The chain has TRBV20-1 and TRBJ2-3, with a possible D match to TRBD2 (7 bases). Germline V gene data show CDR1 as DFQATT and CDR2 as SNEGSKA (reference sequence). V lost 0 bases to trimming and J lost 3 bases, with 13 bases between them. The CDR3 contains 15 residues. The CDR3 sequence is CSARDDGGATDTQYF. The DNA of the CDR3 is TGCAGTGCTAGAGATGATGGGGGGGCGACAGATACGCAGTATTTT.

This clonotype was recorded only once. The chain has TRBV10-3 and TRBJ2-1; TRBD1 is a possible D gene (5 bases). Deletions cut 4 bases from V and 9 bases from J, with 7 bases between. Looked up from germline, CDR1 is ENHRY and CDR2 is SYGVKD. CDR3 length: 11 amino acids. The CDR3 protein is CAISGGGEQFF. For the CDR3, the DNA is TGTGCCATCAGTGGGGGCGGTGAGCAGTTCTTC.

This clonotype was found many times. The V gene is TRBV15, the J gene TRBJ2-1; 7 nucleotides match TRBD1. The CDR3 covers 16 residues. The germline V gene has CDR1 LNHNV and CDR2 YYDKDF (reference sequence). The ends lost 3 bases at V and 1 base at J; junction bases unmatched: 6. Here the CDR3 DNA reads TGTGCCACCAGCAGGGATGGACAGGCGTCCTACAATGAGCAGTTCTTC. The encoded protein is CATSRDGQASYNEQFF.

The rearrangement uses TRBV5-1 and TRBJ1-6; 7 positions agree with TRBD1. This CDR3 region has 14 residues. V lost 3 bases to trimming and J lost 7 bases; unmatched junction nucleotides: 4. CDR1 and CDR2 from the germline V gene are SGHRS and YFSETQ. CDR3: CASSWGTVNSPLHF. CDR3 in DNA: TGCGCCAGCAGCTGGGGGACAGTGAATTCACCCCTCCACTTT.

This clonotype showed up many times. V is TRBV2 and J is TRBJ1-2; D perhaps matches TRBD1 (6 bases). Germline V CDR1 and CDR2: SNHLY, FYNNEI. V lost 4 bases to trimming and J lost 4 bases, with 13 bases between them. The CDR3 extends over 14 amino acids. This CDR3 reads CASSVVGGAYGYTF. CDR3 coding DNA: TGTGCCAGCAGTGTCGTGGGGGGGGCCTATGGCTACACCTTC. The full variable domain, its missing parts supplied by reference TRBV2 and TRBJ1-2, is EPEVTQTPSHQVTQMGQEVILRCVPISNHLYFYWYRQILGQKVEFLVSFYNNEISEKSEIFDDQFSVERPDGSNFTLKIRSTKLEDSAMYFCASSVVGGAYGYTFGSGTRLTVV.

The rearrangement joins TRBV20-1 to TRBJ2-1; D is unclear. The CDR3 consists of 15 residues. Germline CDR1 reads DFQATT; CDR2 reads SNEGSKA (reference sequence). With 7 bases removed from V and 1 base from J, the gap between germline ends came to 17 bases. The chain's CDR3 is CSVRIAYSSYNEQFF. CDR3 sequence (DNA): TGCAGTGTCCGTATAGCCTACAGTTCCTACAATGAGCAGTTCTTC.

This clonotype was counted ten times or more. The V and J genes are TRBV10-3 and TRBJ1-1; no definite D call. CDR3 size: 13 residues. Trimming shortened V by 8 bases and J by 0 bases, and 10 bases separated the two germline ends. CDR1 and CDR2 (germline): ENHRY, SYGVKD. Here the CDR3 DNA reads TGTGCCATCGCCGCAGCCTTGAACACTGAAGCTTTCTTT. Residues: CAIAAALNTEAFF.

The chain couples TRBV7-2 to TRBJ1-3; D unresolved. There are 13 residues in the CDR3. The germline V and J ends were trimmed by 2 bases and 6 bases, with 8 bases remaining between them. Germline V lookup: CDR1 SGHTA, CDR2 FQGNSA. CDR3 protein: CASSLFPENTIYF. DNA of the CDR3: TGTGCCAGCAGCTTATTCCCCGAAAACACCATATATTTT.

The chain has TRBV5-6 and TRBJ1-5; 7 bases agree with TRBD1. Germline CDR1 reads SGHDT; CDR2 reads YYEEEE. V shed 4 bases, J shed 7 bases, and the junction held 8 bases outside the gene matches. The CDR3 loop spans 14 amino acids. CDR3 sequence reads: CASSQGGSGQPQHF. The DNA for the CDR3 is TGTGCCAGCAGCCAGGGGGGGAGCGGGCAGCCCCAGCATTTT. Complete variable domain (other parts from reference TRBV5-6 and TRBJ1-5): DAGVTQSPTHLIKTRGQQVTLRCSPKSGHDTVSWYQQALGQGPQFIFQYYEEEERQRGNFPDRFSGHQFPNYSSELNVNALLLGDSALYLCASSQGGSGQPQHFGDGTRLSIL.

This clonotype was picked up a small number of times. This chain joins TRBV7-9 and TRBJ1-5, with 8 nucleotides matching TRBD1. The germline CDR1 and CDR2 sequences are SEHNR and FQNEAQ (reference sequence). The CDR3 is made up of 15 amino acids. Trimming cost V 5 bases and J 3 bases; bases outside gene matches: 6. The chain's CDR3 is CASSVTTGDNQPQHF. The CDR3 bases are TGTGCCAGCAGCGTCACGACAGGGGACAATCAGCCCCAGCATTTT.

This clonotype was seen more than once but under ten times. The V call is TRBV28, the J call TRBJ2-7; no definite D call. The CDR3 spans 13 residues. V was pared by 5 bases and J by 2 bases, with 10 bases between. CDR1 and CDR2 (germline): MDHEN, SYDVKM. The CDR3 here is CASSTHSTYEQYV. DNA for the CDR3: TGTGCCAGCAGTACGCACAGCACCTACGAGCAGTACGTC.

V usage is TRBV5-1 and J usage is TRBJ2-2; no firm D call. Trimming pared 1 base from V and 3 bases from J, leaving 19 bases between. This CDR3 has 18 amino acids. The germline V gene encodes CDR1 SGHRS and CDR2 YFSETQ. The DNA for the CDR3 is TGCGCCAGCAGCTTGCGGGCAGCCCCAAAGGCGCACACCGGGGAGCTGTTTTTT. This gives the protein CASSLRAAPKAHTGELFF.

This clonotype was seen more than once but under ten times. The CDR3 loop reads CASRPNTSPDTQYF. The DNA of the CDR3 is TGTGCCAGCAGGCCCAACACTAGCCCAGATACGCAGTATTTT. The V and J genes are TRBV12-3 or TRBV12-4 and TRBJ2-3; D is possibly TRBD2 (6 bases). This CDR3 has 14 residues. Trimming took 6 bases from V and 4 from J, leaving 14 bases between them.

This clonotype was counted ten times or more. The chain employs TRBV11-2 and TRBJ2-3; a possible D gene is TRBD1 (6 bases). Trimming stripped 3 bases from V and 9 bases from J, with 13 bases between. Looked up from germline, CDR1 is SGHAT and CDR2 is FQNNGV. The length of the CDR3 is 13 residues. CDR3: CASSFGDTITQYF. The CDR3 bases are TGTGCCAGCAGCTTTGGGGACACGATAACGCAGTATTTT.

This clonotype turned up a few times. J is TRBJ2-5 and V is TRBV20-1; 8 nucleotides align to TRBD2. Germline CDR1 DFQATT, CDR2 SNEGSKA (reference sequence). This CDR3 contains 15 residues. V trimming: 6 bases; J trimming: 2 bases; junction bases outside the gene matches: 11. The CDR3 region is CSATDRGGGQETQYF. In DNA, the CDR3 is TGCAGTGCAACAGACCGGGGGGGCGGGCAAGAGACCCAGTACTTC.

This clonotype occurred a few times. V and J are TRBV5-1 and TRBJ1-5; D is perhaps TRBD1 (6 bases). Between the trimmed V and J ends, which lost 1 base and 4 bases, there was a span of 12 bases. The V gene's germline CDR1 is SGHRS and CDR2 YFSETQ. The CDR3 covers 15 residues. The CDR3 sequence: CASSLTPGVNQPQHF. CDR3 DNA sequence: TGCGCCAGCAGCTTGACGCCAGGGGTTAATCAGCCCCAGCATTTT. Supplemented by reference TRBV5-1 and TRBJ1-5, the full variable domain reads KAGVTQTPRYLIKTRGQQVTLSCSPISGHRSVSWYQQTPGQGLQFLFEYFSETQRNKGNFPGRFSGRQFSNSRSEMNVSTLELGDSALYLCASSLTPGVNQPQHFGDGTRLSIL.

The chain has TRBV5-1 and TRBJ2-5; D may match TRBD1 or TRBD2 (6 bases each). The CDR3 contains 15 residues. CDR1 is SGHRS and CDR2 is YFSETQ in the germline V gene. Between the trimmed V and J ends, which lost 0 bases and 4 bases, there was a span of 13 bases. CDR3 DNA sequence: TGCGCCAGCAGCTTGGGTAGGGGGGACGTAGAGACCCAGTACTTC. As protein: CASSLGRGDVETQYF. The full variable domain, its missing parts supplied by reference TRBV5-1 and TRBJ2-5, is KAGVTQTPRYLIKTRGQQVTLSCSPISGHRSVSWYQQTPGQGLQFLFEYFSETQRNKGNFPGRFSGRQFSNSRSEMNVSTLELGDSALYLCASSLGRGDVETQYFGPGTRLLVL.

This clonotype was seen only a few times. The chain links TRBV6-5 to TRBJ2-1, with TRBD1 matching 8 bases. The length of the CDR3 is 17 residues. The germline V gene has CDR1 MNHEY and CDR2 SVGAGI. The J segment lost 5 bases and the V segment lost 6 bases, leaving 15 bases of the junction unmatched. The DNA for the CDR3 is TGTGCCAGCAGCCCCCGGACAGGGAGGTCCCTTAACAATGAGCAGTTCTTC. This codes for CASSPRTGRSLNNEQFF.

This clonotype was picked up one time. This chain joins TRBV4-1 and TRBJ2-1; perhaps TRBD2 as D (7 bases). The germline gives CDR1 MGHRA, CDR2 YSYEKL. Trimming took 2 bases from V and 0 from J, leaving 20 bases between them. The CDR3 is 19 residues long. The CDR3 DNA sequence: TGCGCCAGCAGCCAAAAGGGGGACTACAGGTTCAGCTCCTACAATGAGCAGTTCTTC. As protein: CASSQKGDYRFSSYNEQFF.

Turning to this clonotype: Germline and junction disagree at one end, which may indicate a read error. This sequence joins TRBV7-3 and TRBJ1-1; D remains ambiguous. CDR1 SGHTA and CDR2 FQGTGA come from the germline V gene. This CDR3 comprises 13 residues. The CDR3 spells CDSSVGWGTEAFF. CDR3 bases: TGTGACAGCAGCGTCGGGTGGGGAACTGAAGCTTTCTTT.

V is TRBV30 and J is TRBJ2-2; unclear D gene. Germline values: CDR1 GTSNPN, CDR2 SVGIG (reference sequence). V was cut by 0 bases and J by 2 bases, with 10 bases left in between. The CDR3 runs 15 residues. The CDR3 spells CAWSVAGVNTGELFF. The CDR3 bases are TGTGCCTGGAGTGTAGCCGGTGTCAACACCGGGGAGCTGTTTTTT.

The chain joins TRBV10-3 to TRBJ2-3; 8 bases are shared with TRBD2. The junction had 16 bases not matched to a gene; V was cut back by 8 bases and J by 3 bases. This CDR3 region has 17 residues. Germline CDR1 is ENHRY and CDR2 is SYGVKD. CDR3 in DNA: TGTGCCATCCGCGTCGCGGGGGGACCCCACGGGACAGATACGCAGTATTTT. As protein: CAIRVAGGPHGTDTQYF.

The chain joins TRBV9 to TRBJ2-5, with unresolved D. CDR3 size: 13 residues. Per germline, CDR1 SGDLS and CDR2 YYNGEE. The V end was cut by 0 bases, the J end by 5 bases, with 8 bases between. The CDR3 sequence is CASSVGVGETQYF. CDR3 sequence (DNA): TGTGCCAGCAGCGTAGGCGTGGGCGAGACCCAGTACTTC.

The gene calls are TRBV3-1 and TRBJ1-2; D perhaps matches TRBD1 (5 bases). The CDR3 runs 12 residues. Germline CDR1 is LGHDT and CDR2 is YNNKEL (reference sequence). V lost 1 base and J lost 8, with 8 bases in between. DNA of the CDR3: TGTGCCAGCAGCCAAGGAGGGGAAGGCTACACCTTC. This codes for CASSQGGEGYTF.

This clonotype was counted between two and nine times. The gene calls are TRBV20-1 and TRBJ2-5; TRBD1 aligns across 9 bases. The CDR3 length is 14 residues. Germline V CDR1 and CDR2: DFQATT, SNEGSKA (reference sequence). The V and J ends lost 4 bases and 6 bases, in that order; junction bases with no gene match: 9. The CDR3: CSATRDREVQTQYF. CDR3 DNA: TGCAGTGCTACCCGGGACAGGGAGGTACAGACCCAGTACTTC.